This section outlines one T cell receptor (beta chain) sequence together with its context. The data were obtained in a study of cytomegalovirus exposure and HLA in healthy donors. The CDR3 sequence is 13 residues long. Germline CDR1 reads SGHRS; CDR2 reads YFSETQ. The ends were cut back, 4 bases at V and 0 bases at J, with 7 bases in the middle. PCR was performed using 60 Vbeta and 13 Jbeta primers. Some clones are missing from TCRdb's copy, which holds only in-frame ones; the method was immunoSEQ multiplex PCR. This sample yields 150,000 to 180,000 clones, of which 70% to 80% are seen a single time; around 13% belongs to the top ten.

The receptor comes from a man aged 30 to 39 in good health and CMV-seropositive. The chain is built from TRBV5-1 and TRBJ1-1, with D unresolved. Sequencing was done on a sample of PBMCs. CDR3 amino acids: CASSSLLNTEAFF. CDR3 nucleotides: TGCGCCAGCAGCAGCCTGTTGAACACTGAAGCTTTCTTT.